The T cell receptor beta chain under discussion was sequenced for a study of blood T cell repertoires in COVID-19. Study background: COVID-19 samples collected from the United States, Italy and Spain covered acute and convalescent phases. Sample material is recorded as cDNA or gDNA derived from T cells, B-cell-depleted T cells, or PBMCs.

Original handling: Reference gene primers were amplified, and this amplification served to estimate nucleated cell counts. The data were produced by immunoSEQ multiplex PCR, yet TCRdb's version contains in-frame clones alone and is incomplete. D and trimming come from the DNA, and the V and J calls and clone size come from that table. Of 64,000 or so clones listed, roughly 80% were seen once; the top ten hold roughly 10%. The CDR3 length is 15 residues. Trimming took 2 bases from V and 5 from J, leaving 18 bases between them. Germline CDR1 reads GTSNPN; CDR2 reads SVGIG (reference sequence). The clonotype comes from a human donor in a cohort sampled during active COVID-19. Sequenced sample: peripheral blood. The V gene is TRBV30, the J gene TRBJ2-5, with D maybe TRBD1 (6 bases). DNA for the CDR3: TGTGCCTGGAGTCGAGGGGGTAGAGGGGGTGAGACCCAGTACTTC. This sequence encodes CAWSRGGRGGETQYF.